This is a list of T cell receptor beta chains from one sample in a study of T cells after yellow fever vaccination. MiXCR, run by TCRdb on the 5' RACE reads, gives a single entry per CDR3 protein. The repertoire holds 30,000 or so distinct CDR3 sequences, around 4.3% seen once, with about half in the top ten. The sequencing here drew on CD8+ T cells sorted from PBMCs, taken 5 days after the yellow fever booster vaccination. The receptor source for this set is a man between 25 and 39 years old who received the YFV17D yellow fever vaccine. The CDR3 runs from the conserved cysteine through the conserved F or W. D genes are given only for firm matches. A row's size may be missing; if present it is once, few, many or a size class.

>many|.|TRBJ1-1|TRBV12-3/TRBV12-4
TGTGCCAGCAGTCCTATGAACAGGAACACTGAAGCTTTCTTT
CASSPMNRNTEAFF
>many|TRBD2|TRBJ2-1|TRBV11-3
TGTGCCAGCAGCTTAGCTACTAGCGGCTACAATGAGCAGTTCTTC
CASSLATSGYNEQFF
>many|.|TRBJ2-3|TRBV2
TGTGCCAGCAGTGAATACGGGACAAGGGCTGAGACGCAGTATTTT
CASSEYGTRAETQYF
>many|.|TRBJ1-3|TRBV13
TGTGCCAGCAGCAGCCCTCCGACAGTCTCTGGAAACACCATATATTTT
CASSSPPTVSGNTIYF
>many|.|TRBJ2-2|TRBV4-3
TGCGCCAGCAGCCAACTGCTGGCCAATACGAACACCGGGGAGCTGTTTTTT
CASSQLLANTNTGELFF
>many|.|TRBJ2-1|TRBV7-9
TGTGCCAGCAGCTTAGCTTCGGATAGAGAGCAGTTCTTC
CASSLASDREQFF
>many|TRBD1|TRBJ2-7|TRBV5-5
TGTGCCAGCAGCTGGGATCCGGGACAGGAGTTACTTGGGCAGTACTTC
CASSWDPGQELLGQYF
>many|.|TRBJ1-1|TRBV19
TGTGCCAGTAGTTTCTCGCCGTCCCGGGAGAACACTGAAGCTTTCTTT
CASSFSPSRENTEAFF
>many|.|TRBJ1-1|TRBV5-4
TGTGCCAGCAGCGGTGTAGACAGCACCGTGGAAGCTTTCTTT
CASSGVDSTVEAFF
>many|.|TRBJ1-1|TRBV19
TGTGCCAGTAGTATTTCGGGGGCTAGGACTGAAGCTTTCTTT
CASSISGARTEAFF
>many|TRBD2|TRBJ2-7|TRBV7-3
TGTGCCAGCAGCTTAACTAGCGGGAGTTCCTACGAGCAGTACTTC
CASSLTSGSSYEQYF
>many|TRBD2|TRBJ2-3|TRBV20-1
TGCAGTGCCGATTCTGGACTAGCGCTAGATACGCAGTATTTT
CSADSGLALDTQYF
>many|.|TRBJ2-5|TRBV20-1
TGCAGTGCTAGAGATTTGGGGGACGAGTACTTC
CSARDLGDEYF
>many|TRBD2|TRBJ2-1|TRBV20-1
TGCAGTGCTTCCCTCAGCGGGAGCTCCTACAATGAGCAGTTCTTC
CSASLSGSSYNEQFF
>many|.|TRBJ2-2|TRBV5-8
TGTGCCAGCAGCTTGGACGGGTTCAACGGCGGGGAGCTGTTTTTT
CASSLDGFNGGELFF
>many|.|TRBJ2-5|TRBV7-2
TGTGCCAGCAGCTTACAGCCTCCGGAGACCCAGTACTTC
CASSLQPPETQYF
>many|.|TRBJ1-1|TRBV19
TGTGCCAGTAGCCCCCGCAATGGACCTGTTAGCACTGAAGCTTTCTTT
CASSPRNGPVSTEAFF
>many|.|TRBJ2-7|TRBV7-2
TGTGCCAGCAGCACCGACTTTCTATACGAGCAGTACTTC
CASSTDFLYEQYF
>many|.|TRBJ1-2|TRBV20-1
TGCAGTGCTACGATATGGGACGGGTTATATGGCTACACCTTC
CSATIWDGLYGYTF
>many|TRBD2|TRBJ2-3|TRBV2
TGTGCCAGCAGTATAGCGGGAGCAACAGGTGATACGCAGTATTTT
CASSIAGATGDTQYF
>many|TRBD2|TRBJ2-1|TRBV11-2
TGTGCCAGCAGCTTCCCTACCCCTCTAGCGGGGTACAATGAGCAGTTCTTC
CASSFPTPLAGYNEQFF
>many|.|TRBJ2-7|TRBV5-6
TGTGCCAGCAGCTTTCCGACACCGCGAGACTACGAGCAGTACTTC
CASSFPTPRDYEQYF
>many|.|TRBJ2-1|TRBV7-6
TGTGCCAGCAGCACGCCGGAGCGGGCGTCCTACAATGAGCAGTTCTTC
CASSTPERASYNEQFF
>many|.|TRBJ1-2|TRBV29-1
TGCAGCGTTCCAGAAAACTATGGCTACACCTTC
CSVPENYGYTF
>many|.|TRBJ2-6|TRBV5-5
TGTGCCAGCAGCTTGGAGGACGGGGGGGCCAACGTCCTGACTTTC
CASSLEDGGANVLTF
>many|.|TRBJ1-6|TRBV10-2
TGCGCCAGCTTGGACGTCTCCTATAATTCACCCCTCCACTTT
CASLDVSYNSPLHF
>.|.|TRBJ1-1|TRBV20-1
TGCAGAGCTAGATACATGACGACTGAAGCTTTCTTT
CRARYMTTEAFF
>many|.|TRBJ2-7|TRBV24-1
TGTGCCACCAGTGAACTCGGGGATCCCTACGAGCAGTACTTC
CATSELGDPYEQYF
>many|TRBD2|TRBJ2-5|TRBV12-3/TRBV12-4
TGTGCCAGCAGTTCCGGGACTAGCGGGCTTGGGTACCAAGAGACCCAGTACTTC
CASSSGTSGLGYQETQYF
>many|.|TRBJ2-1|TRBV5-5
TGTGCCAGCAGCTTTATAGGGATGGCCAATGAGCAGTTCTTC
CASSFIGMANEQFF
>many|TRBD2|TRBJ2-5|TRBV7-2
TGTGCCAGCAGCTTAGGCTGGGGCGGGAGAGGGGAGCAAGAGACCCAGTACTTC
CASSLGWGGRGEQETQYF
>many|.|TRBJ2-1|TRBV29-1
TGCAGCGTTGAAGAAGTATGGAGGGGAGGCTTC
CSVEEVWRGGF
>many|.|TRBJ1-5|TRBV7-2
TGTGCCAGCAGCCTCGCGGGGGAGATGCGGCATTTT
CASSLAGEMRHF
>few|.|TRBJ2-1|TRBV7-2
TGTGCCAGCAGCTTAGCGGACTATTACAATGAGCAGTTCTTC
CASSLADYYNEQFF
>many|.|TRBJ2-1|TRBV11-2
TGTGCCAGCAGCTTAATACTCAATGAGCAGTTCTTC
CASSLILNEQFF